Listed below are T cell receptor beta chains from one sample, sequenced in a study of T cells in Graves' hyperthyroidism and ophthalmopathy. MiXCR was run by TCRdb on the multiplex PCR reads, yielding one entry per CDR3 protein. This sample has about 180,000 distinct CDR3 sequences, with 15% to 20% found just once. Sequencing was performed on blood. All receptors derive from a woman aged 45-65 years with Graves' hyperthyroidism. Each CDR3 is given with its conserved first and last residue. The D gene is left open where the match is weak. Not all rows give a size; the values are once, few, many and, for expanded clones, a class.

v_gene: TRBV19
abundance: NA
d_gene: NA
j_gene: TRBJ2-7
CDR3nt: TGTGCCAGTCACGGGGTTTCCGAGCAGTACTTC
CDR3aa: CASHGVSEQYF

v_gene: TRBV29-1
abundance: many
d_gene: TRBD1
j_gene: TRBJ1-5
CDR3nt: TGCAGCGCCGGACAGGGTCCTAGTCAGCCCCAGCATTTT
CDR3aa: CSAGQGPSQPQHF

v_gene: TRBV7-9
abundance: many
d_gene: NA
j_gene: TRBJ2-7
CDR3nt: TGTGCCAGCAGCTTAAAGGGTCAGGGGTACGAGCAGTACTTC
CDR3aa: CASSLKGQGYEQYF

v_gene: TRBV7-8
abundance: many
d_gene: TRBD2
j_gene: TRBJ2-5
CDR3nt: TGTGCCAGCAGCCTTAGTGGGGGGGGGTACAGTAGGGAGACCCAGTACTTC
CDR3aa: CASSLSGGGYSRETQYF

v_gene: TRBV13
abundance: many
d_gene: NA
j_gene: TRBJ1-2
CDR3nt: TGTGCCAGCAGCTTAGGAACTACAGGTACCTATGGCTACACCTTC
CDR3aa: CASSLGTTGTYGYTF

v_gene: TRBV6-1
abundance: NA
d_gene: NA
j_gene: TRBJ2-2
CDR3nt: TGTGCCAGCAGTATTCGGGGGCACCTCACCGGGGAGCTGTTTTTT
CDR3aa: CASSIRGHLTGELFF

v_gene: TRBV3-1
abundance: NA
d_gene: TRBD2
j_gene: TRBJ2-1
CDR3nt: TGTGCCAGCAGCCAAGTTGGGCGGGGGGGCCGGATTGAGCAGTTCTTC
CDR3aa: CASSQVGRGGRIEQFF

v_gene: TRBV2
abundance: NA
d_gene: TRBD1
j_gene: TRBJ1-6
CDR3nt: TGTGCCAGCAAACAGGGGGCTTTTAATTCACCCCTCCACTTT
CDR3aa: CASKQGAFNSPLHF

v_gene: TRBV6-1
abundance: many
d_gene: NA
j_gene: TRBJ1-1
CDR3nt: TGTGCCAGCAGCTATTTAATGAACACTGAAGCTTTCTTT
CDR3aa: CASSYLMNTEAFF

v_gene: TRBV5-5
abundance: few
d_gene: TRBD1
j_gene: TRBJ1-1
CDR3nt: TGTGCCAGCAGCTTCTCGGACAGGGAGGGTTTGGGCACTGAAGCTTTCTTT
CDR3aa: CASSFSDREGLGTEAFF

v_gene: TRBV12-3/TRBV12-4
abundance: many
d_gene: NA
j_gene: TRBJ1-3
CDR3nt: TGTGCCTCATCCGCCGGAAACACCATATATTTT
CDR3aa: CASSAGNTIYF

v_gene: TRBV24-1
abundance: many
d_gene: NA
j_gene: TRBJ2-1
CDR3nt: TGTGCCACCAGTGATCCTGGGGGGGGCGGTGAGCAGTTCTTC
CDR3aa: CATSDPGGGGEQFF

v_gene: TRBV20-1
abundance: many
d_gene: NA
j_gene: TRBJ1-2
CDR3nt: TGCAGTGCTCTCGCCGGGACGGACTATGGCTACACCTTC
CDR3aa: CSALAGTDYGYTF

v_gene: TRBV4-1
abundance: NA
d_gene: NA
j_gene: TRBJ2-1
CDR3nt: TGCGCCAGCAGCCAAAGGGGGGGAAACTCCTACAATGAGCAGTTCTTC
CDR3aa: CASSQRGGNSYNEQFF

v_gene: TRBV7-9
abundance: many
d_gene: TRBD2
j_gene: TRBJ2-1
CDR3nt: TGTGCCAGCAGCTTATTAGCGGGGGGCCACAATGAGCAGTTCTTC
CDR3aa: CASSLLAGGHNEQFF

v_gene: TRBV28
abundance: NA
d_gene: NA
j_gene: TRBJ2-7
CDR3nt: TGTGCCGGGTCCAGGGTAGGTAGCTACGAGCAGTACTTC
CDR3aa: CAGSRVGSYEQYF

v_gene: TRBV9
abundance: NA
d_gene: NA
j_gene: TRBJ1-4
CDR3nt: TGTGCCAGCAGCGTAGACGGCACCCGGAATGAAAAACTGTTTTTT
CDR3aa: CASSVDGTRNEKLFF

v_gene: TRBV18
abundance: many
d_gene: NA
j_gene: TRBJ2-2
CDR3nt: TGTGCCAGCTCACCCCCCACCCGTGGGAACACCGGGGAGCTGTTTTTT
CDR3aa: CASSPPTRGNTGELFF

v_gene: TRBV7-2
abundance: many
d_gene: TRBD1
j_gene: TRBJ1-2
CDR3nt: TGTGCCAGCAGCACACGTACCGGGACAGGGAGCCTCTATGGCTACACCTTC
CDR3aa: CASSTRTGTGSLYGYTF

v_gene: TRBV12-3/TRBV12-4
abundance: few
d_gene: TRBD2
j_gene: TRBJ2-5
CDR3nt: TGTGCCAGCAGTTCCTCAGTTAGCGGGGGGTCAGTCGAGACCCAGTACTTC
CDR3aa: CASSSSVSGGSVETQYF

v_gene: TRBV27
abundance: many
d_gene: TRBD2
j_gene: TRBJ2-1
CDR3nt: TGTGCCAGCAGAGACCGGCGGGGGGGCTCCTACAATGAGCAGTTCTTC
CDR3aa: CASRDRRGGSYNEQFF

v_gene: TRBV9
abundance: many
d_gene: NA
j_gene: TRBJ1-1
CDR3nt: TGTGCCAGCACCCCAGATGGGGCCAAGAACACTGAAGCTTTCTTT
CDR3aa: CASTPDGAKNTEAFF

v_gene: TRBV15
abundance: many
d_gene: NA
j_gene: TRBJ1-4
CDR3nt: TGTGCCACCAGCAGCGATCAGAGGGGGAAACTGTTTTTT
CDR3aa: CATSSDQRGKLFF

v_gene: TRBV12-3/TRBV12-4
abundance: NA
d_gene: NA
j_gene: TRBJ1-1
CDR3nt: TGTGCCAGCAGCTTTAATCTCCTCATGAACACTGAAGCTTTCTTT
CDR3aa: CASSFNLLMNTEAFF

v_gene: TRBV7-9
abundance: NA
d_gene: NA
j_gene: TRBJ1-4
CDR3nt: TGTGCCAGCAGCTTAGCGGGGCAGAATGAAAAACTGTTTTTT
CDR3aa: CASSLAGQNEKLFF

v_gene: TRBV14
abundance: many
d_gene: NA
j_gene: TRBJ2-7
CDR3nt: TGTGCCAGCAGCCCCGCAGGAACCTACGAGCAGTACTTC
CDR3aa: CASSPAGTYEQYF

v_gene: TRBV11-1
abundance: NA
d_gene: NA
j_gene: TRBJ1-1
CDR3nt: TGTGCCAGCAGCTTACGGCCCCCAATCGACACTGAAGCTTTCTTT
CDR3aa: CASSLRPPIDTEAFF

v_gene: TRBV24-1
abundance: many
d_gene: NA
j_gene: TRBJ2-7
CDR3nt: TGTGCCACCAGTACTGGGGAGGGGGCGAGCGAGCAGTACTTC
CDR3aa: CATSTGEGASEQYF

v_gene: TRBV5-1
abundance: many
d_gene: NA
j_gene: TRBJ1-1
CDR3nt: TGCGCCAGCAGCTCCCGGGGAGGCGGTGAAGCTTTCTTT
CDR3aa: CASSSRGGGEAFF

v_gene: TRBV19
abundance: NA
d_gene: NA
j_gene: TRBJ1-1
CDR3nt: TGTGCCAGTAGTCCCCGGACAGCTGGTGAAGCTTTCTTT
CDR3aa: CASSPRTAGEAFF

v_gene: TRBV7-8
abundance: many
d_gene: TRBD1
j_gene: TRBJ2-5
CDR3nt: TGTGCCAGCAGCTTAGCACAGGGGGTGGTAAAGACCCAGTACTTC
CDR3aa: CASSLAQGVVKTQYF

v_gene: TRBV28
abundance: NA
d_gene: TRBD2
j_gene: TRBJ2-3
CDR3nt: TGTGCCAGCACTGCTAGCGGGAGGGCCCCCTTCACAGATACGCAGTATTTT
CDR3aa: CASTASGRAPFTDTQYF

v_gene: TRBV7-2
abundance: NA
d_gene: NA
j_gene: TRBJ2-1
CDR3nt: TGTGCCAGCAGCCCGAGTGCCGGGTACGTGAGCTCCTACAATGAGCAGTTCTTC
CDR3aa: CASSPSAGYVSSYNEQFF

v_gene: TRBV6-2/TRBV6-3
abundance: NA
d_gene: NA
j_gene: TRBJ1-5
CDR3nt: TGTGCCAGCAGTTACATCCCGAATCAGCCCCAGCATTTT
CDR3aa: CASSYIPNQPQHF

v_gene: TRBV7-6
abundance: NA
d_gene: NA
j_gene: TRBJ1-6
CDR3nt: TGTGCCAGCAGCGAACGTCAATCTCATTCACCCCTCCACTTT
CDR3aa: CASSERQSHSPLHF

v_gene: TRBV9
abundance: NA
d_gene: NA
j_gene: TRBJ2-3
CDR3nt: TGTGCCAGCAGCGTCGCCCCCAAGGGGGGTTTACATTCGCAGTATTTT
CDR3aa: CASSVAPKGGLHSQYF

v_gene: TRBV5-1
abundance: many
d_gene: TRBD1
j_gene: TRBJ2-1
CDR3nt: TGCGCCAGCAGCCCCACCTTGACAGGGATCAATGAGCAGTTCTTC
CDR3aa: CASSPTLTGINEQFF

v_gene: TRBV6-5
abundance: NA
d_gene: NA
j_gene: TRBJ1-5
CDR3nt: TGTGCCAGCAGTTACAGGCAGGGTGATCAGCCCCAGCATTTT
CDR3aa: CASSYRQGDQPQHF

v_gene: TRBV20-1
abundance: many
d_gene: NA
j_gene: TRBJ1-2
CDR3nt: TGCAGTGCTAGAACGGCGGAAGCTGGCTACACCTTC
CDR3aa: CSARTAEAGYTF

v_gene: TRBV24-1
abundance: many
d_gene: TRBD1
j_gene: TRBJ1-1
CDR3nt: TGTGCCACCAGTGTTTCCGGACAGGGAAACACTGAAGCTTTCTTT
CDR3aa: CATSVSGQGNTEAFF

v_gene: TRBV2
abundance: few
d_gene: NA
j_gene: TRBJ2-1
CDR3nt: TGTGCCAGCAGTGAAACCACTCGGGTGTCGGCCCTCTACAATGAGCAGTTCTTC
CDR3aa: CASSETTRVSALYNEQFF

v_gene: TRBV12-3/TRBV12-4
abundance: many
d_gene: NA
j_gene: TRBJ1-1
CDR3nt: TGTGCCAGCCGGACCGGCACTGAAGCTTTCTTT
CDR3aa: CASRTGTEAFF

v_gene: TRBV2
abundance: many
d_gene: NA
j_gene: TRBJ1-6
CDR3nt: TGTGCCAGCAGTGAGTGGACACTGAATTCACCCCTCCACTTT
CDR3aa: CASSEWTLNSPLHF

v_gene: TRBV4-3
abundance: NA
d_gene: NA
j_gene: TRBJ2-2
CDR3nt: TGCGCCAGCAGCCAAGATGGCGACGGGAGAACTGCGGGGGAGCTGTTTTTT
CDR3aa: CASSQDGDGRTAGELFF

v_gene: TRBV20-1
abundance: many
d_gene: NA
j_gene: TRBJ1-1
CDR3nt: TGCAGTGCTTCAGACCATGAAGCTTTCTTT
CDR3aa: CSASDHEAFF

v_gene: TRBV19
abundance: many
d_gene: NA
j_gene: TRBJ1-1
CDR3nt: TGTGCCAGTAGTATTGGATTGATTGAAGCTTTCTTT
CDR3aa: CASSIGLIEAFF

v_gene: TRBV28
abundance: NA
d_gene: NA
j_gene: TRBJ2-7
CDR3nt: TGTGCCAGCAGTCCCGGGCGCACCTACGAGCAGTACTTC
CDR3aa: CASSPGRTYEQYF

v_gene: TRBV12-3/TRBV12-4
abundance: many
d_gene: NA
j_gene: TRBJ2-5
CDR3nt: TGTGCCAGCAGTTTGGTGCCACCCGAAGAGACCCAGTACTTC
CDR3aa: CASSLVPPEETQYF

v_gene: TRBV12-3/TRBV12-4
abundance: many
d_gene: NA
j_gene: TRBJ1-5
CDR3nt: TGTGCCAGCAGTCCATGGGAGGGGAGGGGTCAGCCCCAGCATTTT
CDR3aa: CASSPWEGRGQPQHF